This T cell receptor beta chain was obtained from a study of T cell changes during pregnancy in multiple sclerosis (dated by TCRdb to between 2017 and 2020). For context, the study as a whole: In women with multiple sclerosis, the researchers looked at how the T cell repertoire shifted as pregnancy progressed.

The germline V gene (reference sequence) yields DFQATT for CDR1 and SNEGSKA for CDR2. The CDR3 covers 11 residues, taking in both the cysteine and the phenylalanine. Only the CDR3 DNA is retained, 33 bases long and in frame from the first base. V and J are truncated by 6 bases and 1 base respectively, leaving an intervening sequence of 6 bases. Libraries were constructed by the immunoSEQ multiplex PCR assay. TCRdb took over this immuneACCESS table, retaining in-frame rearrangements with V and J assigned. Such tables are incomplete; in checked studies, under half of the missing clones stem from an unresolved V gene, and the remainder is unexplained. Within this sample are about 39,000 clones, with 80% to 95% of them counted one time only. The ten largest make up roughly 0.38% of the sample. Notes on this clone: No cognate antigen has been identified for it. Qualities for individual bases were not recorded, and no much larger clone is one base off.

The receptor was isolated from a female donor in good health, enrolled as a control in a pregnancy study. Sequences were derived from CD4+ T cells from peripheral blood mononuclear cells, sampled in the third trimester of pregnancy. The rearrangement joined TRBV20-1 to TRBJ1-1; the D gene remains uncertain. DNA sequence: TGCAGTGCCGAGGGGAACACTGAAGCTTTCTTT. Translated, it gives CSAEGNTEAFF.